The 27 T cell receptor beta chains presented below share a single source sample, sequenced in a study of cytomegalovirus exposure and HLA in healthy donors. In the PCR, 60 Vbeta and 13 Jbeta primers were used. Assay used: immunoSEQ multiplex PCR; TCRdb lists only in-frame clones, some missing. This sample carries some 120,000 clones, around 83% of them seen once, and the ten largest clones take 2.5% to 3%. Sequenced sample: PBMCs. The receptors were sampled from a woman under 30 in good health and CMV-seropositive.

This chain joins TRBV7-6 and TRBJ2-5; D not resolved. The length of the CDR3 is 11 residues. The germline CDR1 and CDR2 sequences are SGHVS and FNYEAQ. Trimming removed 5 bases from V and 2 bases from J, with 3 bases in between. The CDR3 sequence: CASSRQETQYF. Here the CDR3 DNA reads TGTGCCAGCAGCCGGCAAGAGACCCAGTACTTC.

This clone was seen a single time. The chain uses TRBV29-1 and TRBJ2-2, with 9 bases lining up with TRBD1. CDR3 size: 14 residues. The germline V gene encodes CDR1 SQVTM and CDR2 ANQGSEA. The CDR3 here is CSAPGQGNTGELFF. The CDR3 coding sequence is TGCAGTGCTCCGGGACAGGGGAACACCGGGGAGCTGTTTTTT.

The chain employs TRBV5-1 and TRBJ1-1; 10 nucleotides line up with TRBD1. J gave up 4 bases and V 4 bases, and 4 bases lay outside the gene matches. This CDR3 has 14 amino acids. From germline, CDR1 is SGHRS and CDR2 YFSETQ. The CDR3 coding sequence is TGCGCCAGCAGCGACGGACAGGGGGTCACTGAAGCTTTCTTT. It translates to CASSDGQGVTEAFF.

The chain employs TRBV6-5 and TRBJ2-3; D may be TRBD2 (7 bases). CDR1 and CDR2 (germline): MNHEY, SVGAGI. The CDR3 contains 15 residues. With 8 bases removed from V and 0 bases from J, the gap between germline ends came to 15 bases. CDR3 region: CASGPAGASTDTQYF. As DNA, the CDR3 is TGTGCCAGCGGCCCTGCGGGGGCTAGCACAGATACGCAGTATTTT.

This sequence joins TRBV6-4 and TRBJ2-3; D uncertain. The CDR3 totals 14 residues. Between the trimmed V and J ends, which lost 5 bases and 2 bases, there was a span of 11 bases. Germline-derived CDR1 and CDR2 are MRHNA and SNTAGT. The CDR3: CASSLNPNTDTQYF. In DNA, the CDR3 is TGTGCCAGCAGTCTCAACCCTAACACAGATACGCAGTATTTT.

The chain employs TRBV28 and TRBJ1-2, with D hard to call. This CDR3 comprises 15 residues. V was pared by 7 bases and J by 0 bases, with 15 bases between. The germline V gene encodes CDR1 MDHEN and CDR2 SYDVKM. The CDR3, as DNA: TGTGCCAGCAACCCTCAAGTCGGGGCTAACTATGGCTACACCTTC. It encodes CASNPQVGANYGYTF.

The chain combines TRBV6-5 with TRBJ2-2; TRBD1 agrees at 9 bases. This CDR3 has 15 amino acids. The V and J ends lost 7 bases and 4 bases, in that order; junction bases with no gene match: 7. The V gene's germline CDR1 is MNHEY and CDR2 SVGAGI. The CDR3 here is CASKRGTGTTGELFF. The CDR3 nucleotides are TGTGCCAGCAAGAGAGGGACAGGGACCACCGGGGAGCTGTTTTTT.

CDR3 in amino acids: CASSPGAAGDQPQHF. The CDR3 DNA is TGTGCCAGCAGTCCTGGAGCGGCAGGCGATCAGCCCCAGCATTTT. V and J are TRBV28 and TRBJ1-5; no clear D. The germline V gene has CDR1 MDHEN and CDR2 SYDVKM. V was cut by 5 bases and J by 5 bases, with 16 bases left in between. The CDR3 covers 15 residues.

The chain carries TRBV7-9 and TRBJ2-5, with TRBD2 identical over 13 bases. V dropped 5 bases and J dropped 3; count of bases not matched to a gene: 6. CDR3 length: 16 amino acids. Germline V gene sequence: CDR1 SEHNR, CDR2 FQNEAQ (reference sequence). CDR3 nucleotide sequence: TGTGCCAGCAGCCCGGGACTAGCGGGGTGGGAAGAGACCCAGTACTTC. It translates to CASSPGLAGWEETQYF.

This chain joins TRBV7-9 and TRBJ1-5, with D possibly being TRBD1 (5 bases). V lost 5 bases, J lost 1 base, and 12 bases lay in between. Germline loops: CDR1 SEHNR, CDR2 FQNEAQ (reference sequence). The CDR3 is 15 residues long. CDR3: CASSPRDSSNQPQHF. For the CDR3, the DNA is TGTGCCAGCAGCCCCCGTGACAGCAGCAATCAGCCCCAGCATTTT.

The V and J genes are TRBV5-1 and TRBJ2-5; D possibly corresponds to TRBD2 (6 bases). Trimming cost V 1 base and J 2 bases, with 9 bases left between them. The germline gives CDR1 SGHRS, CDR2 YFSETQ. The CDR3 is 14 residues long. Here the CDR3 reads CASSLLAEQETQYF. The CDR3 region has the DNA TGCGCCAGCAGCTTGTTAGCGGAGCAAGAGACCCAGTACTTC.

The chain is built from TRBV5-5 and TRBJ1-4; 9 bases align to TRBD1. This CDR3 is built from 14 residues. Germline values: CDR1 SGHKS, CDR2 YYEKEE (reference sequence). Trimming took 4 bases from V and 6 from J; bases not matched to a gene: 4. CDR3 nucleotides: TGTGCCAGCAGCATACAGGGGGCGGATGAAAAACTGTTTTTT. Protein product: CASSIQGADEKLFF.

This rearrangement joins TRBV6-4 to TRBJ2-1; 8 bases agree with TRBD2. The germline gives CDR1 MRHNA, CDR2 SNTAGT. The trim removed 6 bases at V and 9 bases at J, leaving 7 bases unmatched. The CDR3 has 13 residues. CDR3 sequence: CASSRQAGGEQFF. In DNA form, the CDR3 reads TGTGCCAGCAGCAGACAGGCGGGGGGTGAGCAGTTCTTC.

This clone appeared a few times. The rearrangement links TRBV6-1 to TRBJ1-3; the D gene is possibly TRBD1 (5 bases). The CDR3 loop spans 15 amino acids. V lost 2 bases, J lost 4 bases, and 12 bases lay in between. Per germline, CDR1 MNHNS and CDR2 SASEGT. The DNA of the CDR3 is TGTGCCAGCAGTGAATGGTCAGGGCCCGGAAACACCATATATTTT. Its protein product is CASSEWSGPGNTIYF.

This rearrangement joins TRBV11-2 to TRBJ1-3; D is uncertain. The germline CDR1 and CDR2 sequences are SGHAT and FQNNGV. This CDR3 has 12 amino acids. V was clipped by 2 bases and J by 11 bases, with 10 bases between them. CDR3 in amino acids: CASSLSPSSIYF. The CDR3 bases are TGTGCCAGCAGCTTAAGCCCCTCTTCCATATATTTT.

The chain links TRBV2 to TRBJ1-2, with 8 bases that match TRBD1. J gave up 4 bases and V 8 bases, and 6 bases lay outside the gene matches. The CDR3 loop spans 13 amino acids. Germline loops: CDR1 SNHLY, CDR2 FYNNEI. In DNA, the CDR3 is TGTGCCAGCCAGCGACAGGGGATCTATGGCTACACCTTC. This translates into CASQRQGIYGYTF.

This clone was counted a few times. The rearrangement joins TRBV6-6 to TRBJ2-7; D call uncertain. V lost 0 bases and J 3 bases, leaving 6 bases between the germline ends. The germline V gene encodes CDR1 MNHNY and CDR2 SVGAGI (reference sequence). The CDR3 runs 13 residues. The CDR3 region has the DNA TGTGCCAGCAGTTACTCGAACAACTACGAGCAGTACTTC. Translated, it gives CASSYSNNYEQYF.

The chain recombines TRBV14 with TRBJ2-7; 8 bases fit TRBD1. The V gene end was trimmed by 5 bases and the J gene end by 4 bases; junction bases not matched to a gene: 7. The CDR3 loop spans 14 amino acids. CDR1 and CDR2 from the germline V gene are SGHDN and FVKESK. For the CDR3, the DNA is TGTGCCAGCAGCACCACCAGGGGGCGGTACGAGCAGTACTTC. It is translated as CASSTTRGRYEQYF.

The chain has TRBV27 and TRBJ1-1; D ambiguous. V was clipped by 8 bases and J by 6 bases, with 10 bases between them. Germline V gene data show CDR1 as MNHEY and CDR2 as SMNVEV (reference sequence). CDR3 length equals 11 residues. CDR3 DNA: TGTGCCAGCGGGCCCCAGGCTGAAGCTTTCTTT. Amino acid sequence: CASGPQAEAFF.

V usage is TRBV27 and J usage is TRBJ2-1; perhaps TRBD2 as D (5 bases). V gave up 3 bases and J gave up 0 bases, with 15 bases separating them. The CDR3 consists of 17 residues. Germline V gives CDR1 MNHEY, CDR2 SMNVEV (reference sequence). CDR3 nucleotide sequence: TGTGCCAGCAGTTTTTTAAGAGGGCAGAGCTCCTACAATGAGCAGTTCTTC. As protein: CASSFLRGQSSYNEQFF.

The chain recombines TRBV2 with TRBJ2-2, with 8 bases that match TRBD2. Trimming cost V 7 bases and J 4 bases; bases outside gene matches: 5. The CDR3 extends over 14 amino acids. Germline V gene lookup returns CDR1 SNHLY and CDR2 FYNNEI. The CDR3 here is CASKRGGSTGELFF. Here the CDR3 DNA reads TGTGCCAGCAAACGGGGGGGGAGCACCGGGGAGCTGTTTTTT.

The chain combines TRBV7-9 with TRBJ2-3, with TRBD2 identical over 8 bases. The CDR3 spans 17 residues. Germline CDR1 reads SEHNR; CDR2 reads FQNEAQ (reference sequence). Losses at the gene ends were 2 bases for V and 5 bases for J; bases not matched to a gene: 12. This CDR3 is CASSLYGGRGGIDTQYF. The CDR3 nucleotides are TGTGCCAGCAGCTTATATGGAGGACGGGGGGGCATAGATACGCAGTATTTT.

In the case of this clone: Within the sample, other DNA sequences also encode this same CDR3. This chain connects TRBV29-1 to TRBJ1-6; D is unresolved. The CDR3 runs 13 residues. Germline values: CDR1 SQVTM, CDR2 ANQGSEA. Trimming took off 7 bases at V and 7 bases at J, with 14 bases between the two ends. The DNA for the CDR3 is TGCAGCGGTCCCGGAGGGCGGAATTCACCCCTCCACTTT. The encoded protein is CSGPGGRNSPLHF.

A single count supports this clone. V usage is TRBV6-5 and J usage is TRBJ2-5; a possible D gene is TRBD2 (6 bases). CDR3 size: 15 residues. Trimming removed 10 bases from V and 1 base from J, with 19 bases in between. The germline CDR1 and CDR2 sequences are MNHEY and SVGAGI. The CDR3 DNA follows: TGTGCCACAGGACCCAGGAGGGCTCCCCAAGAGACCCAGTACTTC. Translated: CATGPRRAPQETQYF.

The chain combines TRBV5-1 with TRBJ2-4; 9 nucleotides match TRBD1. CDR3 length equals 13 residues. Trimming took 2 bases from V and 8 from J; bases not matched to a gene: 2. Germline V gene sequence: CDR1 SGHRS, CDR2 YFSETQ. CDR3 sequence (DNA): TGCGCCAGCAGCTTTGACAGGGGGGACATTCAGTACTTC. It specifies CASSFDRGDIQYF.

J is TRBJ2-5 and V is TRBV5-4; possible D gene TRBD1, 6 bases. From germline, CDR1 is SGHNT and CDR2 YYREEE (reference sequence). The CDR3 runs 13 residues. V shed 4 bases and J shed 4 bases, with 11 bases lying between them. This CDR3 reads CASSLGQIETQYF. Written as DNA, the CDR3 is TGTGCCAGCAGCCTCGGACAGATAGAGACCCAGTACTTC.

The rearrangement joins TRBV27 to TRBJ1-5, with 8 bases aligning to TRBD1. The CDR3 is 14 amino acids. The junction had 4 bases not matched to a gene; V was cut back by 4 bases and J by 5 bases. CDR1 MNHEY and CDR2 SMNVEV come from the germline V gene (reference sequence). Here the CDR3 DNA reads TGTGCCAGCAGTTACAACAGGGGGGATCAGCCCCAGCATTTT. Translating gives CASSYNRGDQPQHF.